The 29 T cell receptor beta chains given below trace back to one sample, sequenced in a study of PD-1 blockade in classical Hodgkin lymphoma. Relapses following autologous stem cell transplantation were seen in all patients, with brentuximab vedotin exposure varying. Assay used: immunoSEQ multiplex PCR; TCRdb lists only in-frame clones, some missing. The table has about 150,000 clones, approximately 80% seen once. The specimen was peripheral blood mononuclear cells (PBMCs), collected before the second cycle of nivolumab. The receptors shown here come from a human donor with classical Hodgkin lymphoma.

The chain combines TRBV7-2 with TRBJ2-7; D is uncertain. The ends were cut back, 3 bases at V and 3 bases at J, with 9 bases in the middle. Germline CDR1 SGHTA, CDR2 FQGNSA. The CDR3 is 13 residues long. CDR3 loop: CASSLAFRYEQYF. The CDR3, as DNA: TGTGCCAGCAGCTTGGCTTTTCGCTACGAGCAGTACTTC.

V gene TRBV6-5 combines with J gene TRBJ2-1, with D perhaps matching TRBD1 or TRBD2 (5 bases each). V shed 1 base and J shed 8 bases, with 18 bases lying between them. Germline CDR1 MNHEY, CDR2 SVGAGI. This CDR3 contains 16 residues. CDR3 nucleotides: TGTGCCAGCAGTTACTTCCCATCCGGGACCAATGATGAGCAGTTCTTC. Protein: CASSYFPSGTNDEQFF.

Here the CDR3 DNA reads TGTGCCAGCAGTGCAACCGACAGGGGACGGACTGAAGCTTTCTTT. Its translation is CASSATDRGRTEAFF. The chain couples TRBV25-1 to TRBJ1-1; 8 nucleotides agree with TRBD1. Per germline, CDR1 MGHDK and CDR2 SYGVNS. V gave up 4 bases and J gave up 5 bases; unmatched junction bases: 9. This CDR3 spans 15 amino acids.

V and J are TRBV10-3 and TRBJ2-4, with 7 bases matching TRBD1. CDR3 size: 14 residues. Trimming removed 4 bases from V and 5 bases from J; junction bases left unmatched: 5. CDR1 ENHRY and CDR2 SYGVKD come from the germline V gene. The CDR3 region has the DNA TGTGCCATCAGTGCCCCCGGGACAGAAAACATTCAGTACTTC. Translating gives CAISAPGTENIQYF.

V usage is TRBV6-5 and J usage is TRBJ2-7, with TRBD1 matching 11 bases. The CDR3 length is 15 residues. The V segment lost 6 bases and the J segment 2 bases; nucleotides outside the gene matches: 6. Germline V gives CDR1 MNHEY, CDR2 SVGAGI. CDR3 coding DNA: TGTGCCAGCAGCCCCGGGACAGGGGGAACCTACGAGCAGTACTTC. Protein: CASSPGTGGTYEQYF.

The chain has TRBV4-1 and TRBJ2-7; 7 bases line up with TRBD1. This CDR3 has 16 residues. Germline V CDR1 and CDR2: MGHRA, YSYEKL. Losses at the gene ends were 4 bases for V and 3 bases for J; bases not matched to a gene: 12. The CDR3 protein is CASSPPDREGYYEQYF. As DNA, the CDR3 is TGCGCCAGCAGCCCCCCCGACAGGGAAGGCTACTACGAGCAGTACTTC.

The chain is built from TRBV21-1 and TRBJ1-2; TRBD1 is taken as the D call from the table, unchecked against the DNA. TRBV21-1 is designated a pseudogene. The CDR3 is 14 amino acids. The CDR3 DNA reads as TGTGCCAGCAGCGGGTCCGGGACAGGGAATGGCTACACCTTC. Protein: CASSGSGTGNGYTF.

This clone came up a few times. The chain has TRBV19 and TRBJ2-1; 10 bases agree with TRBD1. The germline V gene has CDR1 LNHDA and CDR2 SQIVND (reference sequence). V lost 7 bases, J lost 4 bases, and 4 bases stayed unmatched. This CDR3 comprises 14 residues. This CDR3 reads CASKGDRGYNEQFF. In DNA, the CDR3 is TGTGCCAGTAAAGGGGACAGGGGTTACAATGAGCAGTTCTTC.

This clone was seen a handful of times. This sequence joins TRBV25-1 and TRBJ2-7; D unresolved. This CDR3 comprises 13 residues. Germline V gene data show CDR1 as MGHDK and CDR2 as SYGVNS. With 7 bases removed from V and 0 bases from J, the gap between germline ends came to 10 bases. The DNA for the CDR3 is TGTGCCAGCAAGGCGGAAAGCTCCTACGAGCAGTACTTC. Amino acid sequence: CASKAESSYEQYF.

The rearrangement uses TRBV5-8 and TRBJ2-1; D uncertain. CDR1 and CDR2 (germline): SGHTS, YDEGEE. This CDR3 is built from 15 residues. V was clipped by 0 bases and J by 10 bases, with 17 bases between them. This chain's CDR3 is CASSLAPQRRREQFF. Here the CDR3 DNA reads TGTGCCAGCAGCTTGGCCCCTCAGCGCCGTAGGGAGCAGTTCTTC.

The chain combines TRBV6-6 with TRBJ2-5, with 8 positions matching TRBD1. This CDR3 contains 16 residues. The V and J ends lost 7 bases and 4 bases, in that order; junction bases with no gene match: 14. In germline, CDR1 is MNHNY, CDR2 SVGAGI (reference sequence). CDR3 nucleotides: TGTGCCAGCAACATTCAAGGACAGGGAGGCGGAGAGACCCAGTACTTC. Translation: CASNIQGQGGGETQYF.

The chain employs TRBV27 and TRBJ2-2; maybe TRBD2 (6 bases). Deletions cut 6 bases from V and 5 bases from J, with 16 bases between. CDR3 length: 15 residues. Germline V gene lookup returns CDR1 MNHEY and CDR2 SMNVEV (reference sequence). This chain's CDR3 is CASSRGTEGTGELFF. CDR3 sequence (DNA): TGTGCCAGCAGCCGAGGGACGGAGGGGACCGGGGAGCTGTTTTTT.

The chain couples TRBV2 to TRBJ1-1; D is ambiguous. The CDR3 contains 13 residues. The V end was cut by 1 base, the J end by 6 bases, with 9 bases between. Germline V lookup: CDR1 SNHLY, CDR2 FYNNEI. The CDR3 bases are TGTGCCAGCAGTGAAGAGGTTGCCGCTGAAGCTTTCTTT. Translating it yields CASSEEVAAEAFF.

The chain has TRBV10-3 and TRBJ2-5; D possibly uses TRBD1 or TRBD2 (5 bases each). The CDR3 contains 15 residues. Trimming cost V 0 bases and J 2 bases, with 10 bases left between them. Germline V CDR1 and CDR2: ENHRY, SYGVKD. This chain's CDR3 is CAISESRDAQETQYF. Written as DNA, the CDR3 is TGTGCCATCAGTGAGTCAAGGGACGCTCAAGAGACCCAGTACTTC.

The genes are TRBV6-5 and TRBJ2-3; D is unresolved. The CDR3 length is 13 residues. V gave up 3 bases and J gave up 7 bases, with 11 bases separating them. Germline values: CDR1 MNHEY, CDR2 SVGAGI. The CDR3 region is CASSYTTGHTQYF. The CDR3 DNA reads TGTGCCAGCAGTTATACCACGGGCCATACGCAGTATTTT.

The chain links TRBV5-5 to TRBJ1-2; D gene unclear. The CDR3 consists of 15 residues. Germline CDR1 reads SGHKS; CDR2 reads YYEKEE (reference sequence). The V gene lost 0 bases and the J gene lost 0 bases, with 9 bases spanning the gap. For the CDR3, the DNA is TGTGCCAGCAGCTTGGTCGGATCTACTAACTATGGCTACACCTTC. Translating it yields CASSLVGSTNYGYTF.

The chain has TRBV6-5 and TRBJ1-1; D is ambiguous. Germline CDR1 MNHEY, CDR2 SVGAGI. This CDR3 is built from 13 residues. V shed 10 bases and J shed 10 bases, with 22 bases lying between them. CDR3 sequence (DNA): TGTGCCACCAGATGGGGTAATTCGGGAGTAGCTTTCTTT. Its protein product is CATRWGNSGVAFF.

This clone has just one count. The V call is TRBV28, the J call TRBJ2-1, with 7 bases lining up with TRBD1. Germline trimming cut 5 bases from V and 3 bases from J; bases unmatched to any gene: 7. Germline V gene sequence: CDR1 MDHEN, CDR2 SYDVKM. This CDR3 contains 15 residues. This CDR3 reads CASSARRDSYNEQFF. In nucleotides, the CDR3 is TGTGCCAGCAGTGCGCGCCGGGACAGCTACAATGAGCAGTTCTTC.

The CDR3 DNA reads as TGTGCCAGCGTCCCGGCTACAACTAATGAAAAACTGTTTTTT. Translation: CASVPATTNEKLFF. The J gene is TRBJ1-4, the V gene TRBV28; D is ambiguous. Germline CDR1 is MDHEN and CDR2 is SYDVKM. Trimming left V 8 bases short and J 0 bases short, with 10 bases between. This CDR3 comprises 14 residues.

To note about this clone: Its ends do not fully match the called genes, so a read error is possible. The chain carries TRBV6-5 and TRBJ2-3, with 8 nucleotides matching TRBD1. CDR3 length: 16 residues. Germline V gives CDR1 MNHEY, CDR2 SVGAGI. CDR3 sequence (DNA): TGTGCCAGCAGCTACTCGTGGACAGGGTACACAGATACGCAGTATTTT. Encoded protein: CASSYSWTGYTDTQYF.

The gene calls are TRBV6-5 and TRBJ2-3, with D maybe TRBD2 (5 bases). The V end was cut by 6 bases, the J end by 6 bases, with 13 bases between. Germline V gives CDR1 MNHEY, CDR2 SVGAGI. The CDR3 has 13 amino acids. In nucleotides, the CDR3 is TGTGCCAGCAGCAAAAACCGCGGGGATACGCAGTATTTT. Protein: CASSKNRGDTQYF.

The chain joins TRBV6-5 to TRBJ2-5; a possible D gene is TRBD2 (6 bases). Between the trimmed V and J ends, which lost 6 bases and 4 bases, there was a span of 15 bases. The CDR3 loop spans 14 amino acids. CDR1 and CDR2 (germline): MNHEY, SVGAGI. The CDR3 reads CASSHLWGGETQYF. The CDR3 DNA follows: TGTGCCAGCAGCCACCTTTGGGGAGGAGAGACCCAGTACTTC.

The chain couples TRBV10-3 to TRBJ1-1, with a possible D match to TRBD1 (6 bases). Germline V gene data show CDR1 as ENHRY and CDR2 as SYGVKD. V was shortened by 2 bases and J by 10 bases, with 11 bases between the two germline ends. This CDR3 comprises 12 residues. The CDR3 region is CAISEGEGGAFF. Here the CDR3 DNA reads TGTGCCATCAGTGAGGGGGAGGGGGGAGCTTTCTTT.

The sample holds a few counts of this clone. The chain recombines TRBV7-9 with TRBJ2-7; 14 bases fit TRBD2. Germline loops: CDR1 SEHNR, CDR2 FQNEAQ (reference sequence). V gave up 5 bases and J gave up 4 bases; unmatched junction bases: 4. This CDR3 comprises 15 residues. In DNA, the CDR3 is TGTGCCAGCAGCGGGACTAGCGGGAGAAGGTACGAGCAGTACTTC. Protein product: CASSGTSGRRYEQYF.

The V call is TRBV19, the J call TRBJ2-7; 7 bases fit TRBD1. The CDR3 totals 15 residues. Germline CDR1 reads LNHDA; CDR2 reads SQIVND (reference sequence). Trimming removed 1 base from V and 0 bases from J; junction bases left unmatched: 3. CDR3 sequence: CASSIAGQSSYEQYF. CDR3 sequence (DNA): TGTGCCAGTAGTATAGCGGGACAGAGCTCCTACGAGCAGTACTTC.

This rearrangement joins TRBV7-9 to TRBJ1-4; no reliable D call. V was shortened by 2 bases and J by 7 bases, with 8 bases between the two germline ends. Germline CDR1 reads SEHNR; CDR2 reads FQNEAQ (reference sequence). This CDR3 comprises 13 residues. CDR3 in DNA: TGTGCCAGCAGCTTATCGGTGGGTGAAAAACTGTTTTTT. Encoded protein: CASSLSVGEKLFF.

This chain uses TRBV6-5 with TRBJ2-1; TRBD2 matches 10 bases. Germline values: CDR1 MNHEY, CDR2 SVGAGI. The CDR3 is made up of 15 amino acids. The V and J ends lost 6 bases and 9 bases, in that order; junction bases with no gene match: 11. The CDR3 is CASRPPLAGVFEQFF. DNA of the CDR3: TGTGCCAGCAGACCACCGCTAGCGGGAGTTTTTGAGCAGTTCTTC.

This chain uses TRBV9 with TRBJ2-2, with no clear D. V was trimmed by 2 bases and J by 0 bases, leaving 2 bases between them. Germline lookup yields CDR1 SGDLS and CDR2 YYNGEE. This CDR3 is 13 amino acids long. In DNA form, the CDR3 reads TGTGCCAGCAGCGTCTCGAACACCGGGGAGCTGTTTTTT. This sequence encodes CASSVSNTGELFF.

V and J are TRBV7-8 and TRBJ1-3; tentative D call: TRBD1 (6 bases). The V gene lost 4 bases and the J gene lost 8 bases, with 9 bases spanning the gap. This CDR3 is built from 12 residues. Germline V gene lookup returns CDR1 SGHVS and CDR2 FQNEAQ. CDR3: CASSSTGDTIYF. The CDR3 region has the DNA TGTGCCAGCAGCTCGACAGGCGACACCATATATTTT. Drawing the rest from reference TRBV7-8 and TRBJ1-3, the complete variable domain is GAGVSQSPRYKVAKRGQDVALRCDPISGHVSLFWYQQALGQGPEFLTYFQNEAQLDKSGLPSDRFFAERPEGSVSTLKIQRTQQEDSAVYLCASSSTGDTIYFGEGSWLTVV.